One and the same sample provided the 20 T cell receptor beta chains below, sequenced in a study of T cell repertoires in cytomegalovirus infection. TCRdb itself ran the reads through MiXCR, one entry per CDR3 protein. The sample contains hundreds of thousands of distinct CDR3 sequences, approximately 8.9% of which appear only once. Sequencing was done on a sample of PBMCs. The receptors were sampled from a human donor in good health (CMV status not recorded). Some clones in this sample may be carry-over from other donors' samples.

This clonotype was detected many times. The V gene is TRBV10-3, the J gene TRBJ2-2, with D unclear. V was shortened by 0 bases and J by 6 bases, with 2 bases between the two germline ends. Germline V gene data show CDR1 as ENHRY and CDR2 as SYGVKD. This CDR3 contains 12 residues. The CDR3 DNA follows: TGTGCCATCAGTGAGTCGCCCGGGGAGCTGTTTTTT. Protein sequence: CAISESPGELFF.

This clonotype was detected ten times or more. The gene calls are TRBV6-1 and TRBJ2-2; 12 nucleotides align to TRBD1. CDR1 and CDR2 from the germline V gene are MNHNS and SASEGT. This CDR3 has 20 amino acids. The junction had 16 bases not matched to a gene; V was cut back by 5 bases and J by 3 bases. Written as DNA, the CDR3 is TGTGCCAGCAGTAACCTCCGGGACAGGGGGCGATTAGGGGACACCGGGGAGCTGTTTTTT. It specifies CASSNLRDRGRLGDTGELFF.

This clonotype has ten or more counts. This chain joins TRBV6-2 or TRBV6-3 and TRBJ1-5; D unresolved. Per germline, CDR1 MNHEY and CDR2 SVGEGT. Trimming shortened V by 5 bases and J by 13 bases, and 24 bases separated the two germline ends. This CDR3 comprises 15 residues. The CDR3 nucleotides are TGTGCCAGCAGTCCCCCGCGAATTCCGGGGTCGGTTCAGCATTTT. Translation: CASSPPRIPGSVQHF.

This clonotype was observed a few times. One base away lies a much larger clone, so this may be a sequencing read error. CDR3 in DNA: TGTGCCAGCAGCCGCGGACAGGAGAACACCGGGGAGCTGTTTTTT. Translating gives CASSRGQENTGELFF. The chain couples TRBV12-3 or TRBV12-4 to TRBJ2-2, with 7 positions matching TRBD1. This CDR3 is 15 amino acids long. V was pared by 6 bases and J by 1 base, with 5 bases of the junction left unmatched.

This clonotype was seen at least ten times. The chain recombines TRBV7-9 with TRBJ1-4, with 8 positions matching TRBD1. Germline V lookup: CDR1 SEHNR, CDR2 FQNEAQ (reference sequence). CDR3 length: 15 amino acids. Trimming at V came to 6 bases and at J to 8 bases, leaving 11 bases not matched to a gene. CDR3: CASSSQGVVGEKLFF. The CDR3 DNA sequence: TGTGCCAGCAGTTCACAGGGGGTCGTCGGAGAAAAACTGTTTTTT.

Details on this clonotype: This may be a read error, as it is one base from a much larger clone. A read error is likely, as this CDR3 ends without the conserved phenylalanine or tryptophan. The gene calls are TRBV29-1 and TRBJ2-1; D may correspond to TRBD1 or TRBD2 (5 bases each). Germline V gene sequence: CDR1 SQVTM, CDR2 ANQGSEA. The germline V and J ends were trimmed by 7 bases and 5 bases, with 15 bases remaining between them. The length of the CDR3 is 13 residues. As DNA, the CDR3 is TGCAGCGCCAGGTGGGGGTATAACAATGAGCAGTTCCTC. This gives the protein CSARWGYNNEQFL.

This clonotype was seen repeatedly, ten times or more. The chain recombines TRBV6-2 or TRBV6-3 with TRBJ2-3; no clear D gene. Trimming took off 5 bases at V and 5 bases at J, with 14 bases between the two ends. The CDR3 covers 14 residues. The germline gives CDR1 MNHEY, CDR2 SVGEGT. The CDR3, as DNA: TGTGCCAGCAGTCAAAACAACGGTAGAGATACGCAGTATTTT. This translates into CASSQNNGRDTQYF.

This clonotype has more than one count but fewer than ten. The chain recombines TRBV7-3 with TRBJ2-3; perhaps TRBD2 as D (7 bases). The CDR3 spans 17 residues. Germline CDR1 SGHTA, CDR2 FQGTGA. V was shortened by 1 base and J by 0 bases, with 14 bases between the two germline ends. The CDR3 DNA is TGTGCCAGCAGCTTAAAGGGCGGGGGCCCTAGCACAGATACGCAGTATTTT. Amino acid sequence: CASSLKGGGPSTDTQYF.

This clonotype was counted many times. The rearrangement uses TRBV6-4 and TRBJ2-3, with 12 positions matching TRBD1. CDR1 and CDR2 from the germline V gene are MRHNA and SNTAGT. J lost 4 bases, V lost 3 bases, and 2 bases had no gene match. The CDR3 has 15 amino acids. DNA of the CDR3: TGTGCCAGCAGTGAAGGGACAGGGGGCGCAGATACGCAGTATTTT. Translated: CASSEGTGGADTQYF.

At least ten counts were recorded for this clonotype. The chain is built from TRBV12-3 or TRBV12-4 and TRBJ2-6; D remains ambiguous. Deletions cut 5 bases from V and 1 base from J, with 9 bases between. CDR3 size: 15 residues. CDR3 in amino acids: CASSPTESGANVLTF. The CDR3 nucleotides are TGTGCCAGCAGTCCCACAGAGTCTGGGGCCAACGTCCTGACTTTC.

This clonotype has a count of ten or more. The V call is TRBV7-8, the J call TRBJ2-1; D is undetermined. Germline V gene lookup returns CDR1 SGHVS and CDR2 FQNEAQ. CDR3 length: 12 residues. V was trimmed by 2 bases and J by 7 bases, leaving 6 bases between them. CDR3 nucleotides: TGTGCCAGCAGCTTACAGGAGAATGAGCAGTTCTTC. Amino acids: CASSLQENEQFF. The whole variable domain, filled in from reference TRBV7-8 and TRBJ2-1, reads GAGVSQSPRYKVAKRGQDVALRCDPISGHVSLFWYQQALGQGPEFLTYFQNEAQLDKSGLPSDRFFAERPEGSVSTLKIQRTQQEDSAVYLCASSLQENEQFFGPGTRLTVL.

At least ten counts were recorded for this clonotype. The chain is built from TRBV6-5 and TRBJ2-2, with TRBD2 identical over 9 bases. The CDR3 length is 16 residues. After removal of 5 bases from V and 5 bases from J, the junction contained 9 bases not matched to a gene. Germline CDR1 is MNHEY and CDR2 is SVGAGI. This CDR3 is CASSARGGLGTGELFF. CDR3 nucleotides: TGTGCCAGCAGTGCGCGGGGGGGCCTAGGTACCGGGGAGCTGTTTTTT.

The sample holds many counts of this clonotype. The chain recombines TRBV7-8 with TRBJ2-3; 9 bases fit TRBD2. This CDR3 comprises 14 residues. V shed 5 bases, J shed 2 bases, and the junction held 2 bases outside the gene matches. Germline CDR1 reads SGHVS; CDR2 reads FQNEAQ. The CDR3 bases are TGTGCCAGCAGCCCTAGCGGGGACACAGATACGCAGTATTTT. Translation gives CASSPSGDTDTQYF.

This clonotype was recorded at least ten times. The J gene is TRBJ1-6, the V gene TRBV12-3 or TRBV12-4; D call uncertain. The CDR3 contains 14 residues. The V gene lost 4 bases and the J gene lost 6 bases, with 10 bases spanning the gap. Here the CDR3 DNA reads TGTGCCAGCAGTTATTCCCATAGTAATTCACCCCTCCACTTT. This gives the protein CASSYSHSNSPLHF.

This clonotype was seen many times. The chain couples TRBV12-3 or TRBV12-4 to TRBJ2-4; D gene uncertain. Trimming cost V 3 bases and J 6 bases, with 15 bases left between them. There are 15 residues in the CDR3. CDR3 DNA sequence: TGTGCCAGCAGTTTCTCGGAAGGGCAAGGAAACATTCAGTACTTC. Protein product: CASSFSEGQGNIQYF.

The rearrangement uses TRBV20-1 and TRBJ2-7; TRBD2 is a possible D gene (6 bases). The V and J ends lost 3 bases and 4 bases respectively, with 22 bases between them. The CDR3 totals 16 residues. CDR1 and CDR2 from the germline V gene are DFQATT and SNEGSKA (reference sequence). CDR3 region: CSASDRRGIQPYEQYV. CDR3 nucleotide sequence: TGCAGTGCTAGTGATCGCCGGGGGATCCAACCTTACGAGCAGTACGTC.

This clonotype has more than one count but fewer than ten. The chain uses TRBV20-1 and TRBJ1-5, with D hard to call. The V end lost 3 bases, the J end lost 5 bases, and 11 bases lay between the germline ends. The CDR3 totals 13 residues. CDR1 and CDR2 (germline): DFQATT, SNEGSKA (reference sequence). CDR3 sequence reads: CSASVGIDQPQHF. In DNA form, the CDR3 reads TGCAGTGCTAGTGTGGGAATCGATCAGCCCCAGCATTTT.

This clonotype has a handful of counts. V usage is TRBV7-3 and J usage is TRBJ1-4; TRBD1 matches 9 bases. The J segment lost 11 bases and the V segment lost 0 bases, leaving 7 bases of the junction unmatched. Germline V gene data show CDR1 as SGHTA and CDR2 as FQGTGA. This CDR3 has 15 amino acids. Here the CDR3 reads CASSLTGGQGQKLFF. CDR3 nucleotides: TGTGCCAGCAGCTTAACGGGCGGACAGGGGCAGAAACTGTTTTTT.

V is TRBV20-1 and J is TRBJ2-5, with 7 nucleotides matching TRBD1. CDR1 DFQATT and CDR2 SNEGSKA come from the germline V gene (reference sequence). The CDR3 length is 12 residues. The V segment lost 6 bases and the J segment 3 bases; nucleotides outside the gene matches: 4. This CDR3 reads CSAFTGEETQYF. The CDR3 DNA reads as TGCAGTGCCTTCACAGGGGAAGAGACCCAGTACTTC.

The chain uses TRBV28 and TRBJ1-6; the D gene is possibly TRBD1 (5 bases). CDR3 length: 14 amino acids. The germline V gene encodes CDR1 MDHEN and CDR2 SYDVKM. The ends were cut back, 7 bases at V and 2 bases at J, with 9 bases in the middle. CDR3 region: CASKGDPYNSPLHF. The CDR3 DNA follows: TGTGCCAGCAAAGGGGACCCCTATAATTCACCCCTCCACTTT.